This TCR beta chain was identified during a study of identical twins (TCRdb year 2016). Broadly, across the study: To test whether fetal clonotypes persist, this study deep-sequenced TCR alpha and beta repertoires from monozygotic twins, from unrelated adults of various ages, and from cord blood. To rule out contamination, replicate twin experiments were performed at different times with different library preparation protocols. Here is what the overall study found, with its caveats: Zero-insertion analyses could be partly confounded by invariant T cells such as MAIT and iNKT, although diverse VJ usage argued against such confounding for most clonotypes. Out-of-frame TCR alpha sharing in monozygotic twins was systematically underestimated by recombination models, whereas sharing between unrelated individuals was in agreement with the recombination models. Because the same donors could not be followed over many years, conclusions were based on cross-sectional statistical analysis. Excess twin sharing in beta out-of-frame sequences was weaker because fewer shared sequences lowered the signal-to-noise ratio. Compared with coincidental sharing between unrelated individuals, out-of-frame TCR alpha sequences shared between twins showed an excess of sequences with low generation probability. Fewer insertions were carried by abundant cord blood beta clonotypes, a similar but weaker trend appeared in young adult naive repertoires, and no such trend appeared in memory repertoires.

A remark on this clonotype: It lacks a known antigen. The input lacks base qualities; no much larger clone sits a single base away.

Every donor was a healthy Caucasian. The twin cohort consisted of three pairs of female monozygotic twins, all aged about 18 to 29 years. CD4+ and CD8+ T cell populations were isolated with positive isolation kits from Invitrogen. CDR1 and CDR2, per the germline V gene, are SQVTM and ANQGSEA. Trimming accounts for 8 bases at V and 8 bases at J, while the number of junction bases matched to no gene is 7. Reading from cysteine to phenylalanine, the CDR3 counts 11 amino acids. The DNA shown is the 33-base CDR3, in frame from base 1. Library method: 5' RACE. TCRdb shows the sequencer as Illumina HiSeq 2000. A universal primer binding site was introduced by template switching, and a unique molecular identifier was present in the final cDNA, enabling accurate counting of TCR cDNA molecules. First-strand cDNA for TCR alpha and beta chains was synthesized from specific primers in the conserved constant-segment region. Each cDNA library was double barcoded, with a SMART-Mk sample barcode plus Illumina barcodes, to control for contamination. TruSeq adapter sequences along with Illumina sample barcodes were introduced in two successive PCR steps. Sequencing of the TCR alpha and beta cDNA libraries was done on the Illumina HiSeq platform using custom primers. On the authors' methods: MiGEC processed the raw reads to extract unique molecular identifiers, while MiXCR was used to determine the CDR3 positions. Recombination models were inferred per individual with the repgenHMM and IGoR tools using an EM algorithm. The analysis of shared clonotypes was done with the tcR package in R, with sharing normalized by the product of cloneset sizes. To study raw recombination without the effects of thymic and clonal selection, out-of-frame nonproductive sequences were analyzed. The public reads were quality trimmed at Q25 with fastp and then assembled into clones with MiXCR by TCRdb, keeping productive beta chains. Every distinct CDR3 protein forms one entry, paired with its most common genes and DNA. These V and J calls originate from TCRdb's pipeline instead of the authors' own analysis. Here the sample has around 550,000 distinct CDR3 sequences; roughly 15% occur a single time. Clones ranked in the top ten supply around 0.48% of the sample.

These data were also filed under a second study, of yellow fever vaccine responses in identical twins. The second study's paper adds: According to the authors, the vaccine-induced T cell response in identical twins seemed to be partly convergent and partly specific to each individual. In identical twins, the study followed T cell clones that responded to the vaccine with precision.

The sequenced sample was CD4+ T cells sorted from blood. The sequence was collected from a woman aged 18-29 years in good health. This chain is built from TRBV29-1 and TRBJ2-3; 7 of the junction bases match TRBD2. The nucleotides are TGCAGCCTATGGACGGGGGGTACGCAGTATTTT. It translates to CSLWTGGTQYF.